This entry lists 4 T cell receptor beta chains sequenced from one sample in a study of T cells in Graves' hyperthyroidism and ophthalmopathy (dated by TCRdb to the late 2010s). The library was made by multiplex PCR. Sequencing used an Illumina HiSeq 2000. Amplification of TCR beta CDR3 regions was carried out from RNA transcripts. A first-round RT-PCR of the TCR CDR3 used the HTBI primer set with the Qiagen OneStep RT-PCR kit. TCRdb itself trimmed the public reads at Q25 with fastp, ran MiXCR and retained productive beta chains. CDR3 protein sequences are deduplicated, and each keeps its most common genes and DNA. This sample holds about 530,000 distinct CDR3 sequences; more than 15% were observed only once. Roughly a sixth of the sample comes from the top ten. Specimen: blood. The receptors derive from a woman between 18 and 29 years old with Graves' ophthalmopathy.

In its sample, this clonotype was seen many times. The chain is built from TRBV3-1 and TRBJ2-5, with D maybe TRBD1 (5 bases). V lost 4 bases to trimming and J lost 2 bases, with 11 bases between them. Germline V gene sequence: CDR1 LGHDT, CDR2 YNNKEL (reference sequence). The CDR3 is 14 amino acids. The CDR3 sequence: CASSRRRTQETQYF. For the CDR3, the DNA is TGTGCCAGCAGCCGTAGACGGACACAAGAGACCCAGTACTTC.

This chain connects TRBV20-1 to TRBJ2-1, with D possibly matching TRBD2 (6 bases). The CDR3 runs 14 residues. V lost 6 bases, J lost 0 bases, and 12 bases lay in between. Looked up from germline, CDR1 is DFQATT and CDR2 is SNEGSKA (reference sequence). The CDR3 loop reads CSAGGRSSYNEQFF. The CDR3 region has the DNA TGCAGTGCGGGAGGACGGAGCTCCTACAATGAGCAGTTCTTC.

This clonotype was counted only a few times. This chain links TRBV3-1 with TRBJ1-1, with D possibly being TRBD1 (5 bases). Germline V CDR1 and CDR2: LGHDT, YNNKEL (reference sequence). V was trimmed by 2 bases and J by 6 bases, leaving 10 bases between them. CDR3 length: 13 residues. The DNA of the CDR3 is TGTGCCAGCAGCCAACAGGGTTCGGCTGAAGCTTTCTTT. Translation: CASSQQGSAEAFF. Based on the CDR3 plus reference TRBV3-1 and TRBJ1-1, the full variable domain is DTAVSQTPKYLVTQMGNDKSIKCEQNLGHDTMYWYKQDSKKFLKIMFSYNNKELIINETVPNRFSPKSPDKAHLNLHINSLELGDSAVYFCASSQQGSAEAFFGQGTRLTVV.

This clonotype occurred many times. V gene TRBV6-1 combines with J gene TRBJ2-2; D is ambiguous. Trimming removed 7 bases at V and 3 bases at J, with 9 bases between. The CDR3 sequence is 13 residues long. CDR1 and CDR2 (germline): MNHNS, SASEGT. This CDR3 is CASTAGDTGELFF. CDR3 DNA sequence: TGTGCCAGCACGGCAGGAGACACCGGGGAGCTGTTTTTT.